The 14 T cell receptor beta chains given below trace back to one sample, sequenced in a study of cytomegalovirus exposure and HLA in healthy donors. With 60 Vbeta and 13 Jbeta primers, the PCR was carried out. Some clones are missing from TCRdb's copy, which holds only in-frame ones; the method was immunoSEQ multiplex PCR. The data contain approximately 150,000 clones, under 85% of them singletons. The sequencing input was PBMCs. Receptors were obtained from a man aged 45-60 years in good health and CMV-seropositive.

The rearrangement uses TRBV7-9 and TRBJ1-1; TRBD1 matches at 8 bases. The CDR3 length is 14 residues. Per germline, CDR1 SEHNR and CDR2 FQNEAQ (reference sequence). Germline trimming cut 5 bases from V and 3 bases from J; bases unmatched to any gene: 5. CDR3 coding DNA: TGTGCCAGCAGCCGAGGACAGGGATACACTGAAGCTTTCTTT. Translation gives CASSRGQGYTEAFF.

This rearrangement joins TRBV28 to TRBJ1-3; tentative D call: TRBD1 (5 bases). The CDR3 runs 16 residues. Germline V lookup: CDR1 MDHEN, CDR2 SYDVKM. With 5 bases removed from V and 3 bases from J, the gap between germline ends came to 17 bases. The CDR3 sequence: CASSPPGESGGNTIYF. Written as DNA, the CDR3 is TGTGCCAGCAGTCCCCCGGGGGAGTCCGGTGGAAACACCATATATTTT.

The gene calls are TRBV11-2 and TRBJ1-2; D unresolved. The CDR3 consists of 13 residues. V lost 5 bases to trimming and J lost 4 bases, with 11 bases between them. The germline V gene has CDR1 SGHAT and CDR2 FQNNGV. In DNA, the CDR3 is TGTGCCAGCAGCCTCCCATCGGGCTATGGCTACACCTTC. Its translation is CASSLPSGYGYTF.

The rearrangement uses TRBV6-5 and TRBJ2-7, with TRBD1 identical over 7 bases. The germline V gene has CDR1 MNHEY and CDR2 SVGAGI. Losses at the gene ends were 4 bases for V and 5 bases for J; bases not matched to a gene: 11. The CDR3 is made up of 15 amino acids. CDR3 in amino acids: CASSFRRQGINEQYF. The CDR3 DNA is TGTGCCAGCAGTTTCCGACGACAGGGTATCAACGAGCAGTACTTC.

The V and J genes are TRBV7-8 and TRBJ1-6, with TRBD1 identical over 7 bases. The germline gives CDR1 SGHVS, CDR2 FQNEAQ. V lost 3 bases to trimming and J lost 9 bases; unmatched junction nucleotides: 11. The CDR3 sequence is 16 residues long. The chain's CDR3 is CASSLAGQRQISPLHF. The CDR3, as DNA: TGTGCCAGCAGCTTGGCGGGACAGCGCCAAATTTCACCCCTCCACTTT.

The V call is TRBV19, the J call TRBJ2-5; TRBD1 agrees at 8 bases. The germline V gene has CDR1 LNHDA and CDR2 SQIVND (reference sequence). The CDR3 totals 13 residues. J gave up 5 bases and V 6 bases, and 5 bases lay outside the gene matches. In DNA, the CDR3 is TGTGCCAGTAGCGGACAGGGCCTCGAGACCCAGTACTTC. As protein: CASSGQGLETQYF.

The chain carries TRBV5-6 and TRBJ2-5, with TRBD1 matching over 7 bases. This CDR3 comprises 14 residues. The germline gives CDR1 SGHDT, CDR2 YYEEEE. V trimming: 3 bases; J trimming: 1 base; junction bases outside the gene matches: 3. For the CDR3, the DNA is TGTGCCAGCAGCTCGGACAGGTTCCAAGAGACCCAGTACTTC. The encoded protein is CASSSDRFQETQYF.

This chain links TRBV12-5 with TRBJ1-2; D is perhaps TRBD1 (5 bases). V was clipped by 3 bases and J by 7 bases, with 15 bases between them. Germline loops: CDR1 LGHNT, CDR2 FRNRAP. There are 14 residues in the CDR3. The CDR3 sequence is CASGFDGARAGYTF. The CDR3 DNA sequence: TGTGCTAGTGGTTTCGATGGGGCTAGGGCTGGCTACACCTTC.

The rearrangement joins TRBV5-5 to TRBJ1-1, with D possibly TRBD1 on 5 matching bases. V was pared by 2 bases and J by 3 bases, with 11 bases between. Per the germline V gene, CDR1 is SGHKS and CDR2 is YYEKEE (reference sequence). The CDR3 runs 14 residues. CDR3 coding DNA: TGTGCCAGCAGCTTTACAGGTTACCACACTGAAGCTTTCTTT. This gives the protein CASSFTGYHTEAFF. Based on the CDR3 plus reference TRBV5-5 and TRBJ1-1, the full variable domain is DAGVTQSPTHLIKTRGQQVTLRCSPISGHKSVSWYQQVLGQGPQFIFQYYEKEERGRGNFPDRFSARQFPNYSSELNVNALLLGDSALYLCASSFTGYHTEAFFGQGTRLTVV.

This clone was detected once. The CDR3 region is CAWTLAGGYSTDTQYF. CDR3 DNA: TGTGCCTGGACGCTAGCGGGAGGGTATAGCACAGATACGCAGTATTTT. The genes are TRBV30 and TRBJ2-3; 12 bases align to TRBD2. This CDR3 spans 16 amino acids. V gave up 4 bases and J gave up 0 bases; unmatched junction bases: 5. CDR1 and CDR2 from the germline V gene are GTSNPN and SVGIG (reference sequence).

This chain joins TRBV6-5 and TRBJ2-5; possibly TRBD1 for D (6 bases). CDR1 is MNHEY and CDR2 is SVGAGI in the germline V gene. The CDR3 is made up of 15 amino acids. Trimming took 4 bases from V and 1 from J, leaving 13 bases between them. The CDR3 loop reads CASSSTGRPQETQYF. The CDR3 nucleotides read TGTGCCAGCAGTTCTACAGGGAGACCCCAAGAGACCCAGTACTTC.

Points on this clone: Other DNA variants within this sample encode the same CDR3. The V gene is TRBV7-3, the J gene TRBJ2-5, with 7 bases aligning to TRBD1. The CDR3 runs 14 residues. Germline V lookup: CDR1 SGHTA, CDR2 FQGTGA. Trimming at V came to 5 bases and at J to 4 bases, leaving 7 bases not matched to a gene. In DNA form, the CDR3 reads TGTGCCAGCAGCCTTACAGGGGTCGGAGAGACCCAGTACTTC. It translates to CASSLTGVGETQYF. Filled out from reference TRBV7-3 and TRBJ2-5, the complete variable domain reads GAGVSQTPSNKVTEKGKYVELRCDPISGHTALYWYRQSLGQGPEFLIYFQGTGAADDSGLPNDRFFAVRPEGSVSTLKIQRTERGDSAVYLCASSLTGVGETQYFGPGTRLLVL.

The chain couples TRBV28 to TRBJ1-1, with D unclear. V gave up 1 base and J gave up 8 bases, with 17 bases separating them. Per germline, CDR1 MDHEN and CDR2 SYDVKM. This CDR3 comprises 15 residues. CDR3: CASSLSGYLYEEAFF. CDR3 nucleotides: TGTGCCAGCAGTTTATCGGGGTATTTGTATGAAGAAGCTTTCTTT.

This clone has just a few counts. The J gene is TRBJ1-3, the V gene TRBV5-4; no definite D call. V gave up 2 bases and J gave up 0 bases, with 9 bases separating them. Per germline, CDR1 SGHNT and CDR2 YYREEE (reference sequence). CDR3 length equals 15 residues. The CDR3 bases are TGTGCCAGCAGCTTATATGAGGGCTCTGGAAACACCATATATTTT. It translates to CASSLYEGSGNTIYF. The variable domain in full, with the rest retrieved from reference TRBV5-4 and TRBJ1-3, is ETGVTQSPTHLIKTRGQQVTLRCSSQSGHNTVSWYQQALGQGPQFIFQYYREEENGRGNFPPRFSGLQFPNYSSELNVNALELDDSALYLCASSLYEGSGNTIYFGEGSWLTVV.